These T cell receptor beta chains were read from a single sample in a study of CXCR3-negative and CXCR3-positive naive CD8 T cells. Reprocessing the 5' RACE reads, TCRdb reports a single entry for every CDR3 protein and omits DNA. This sample's clone table lists tens of thousands of distinct CDR3 sequences. The source material was naive CXCR3- CD8+ T cells from blood. These receptors were taken from a human donor in good health. Some clones in this sample may be carry-over from other donors' samples. CDR3s include the opening cysteine and the closing phenylalanine or tryptophan. The order of the fields is V gene, J gene, CDR3 protein.

v_gene: TRBV6-4; j_gene: TRBJ2-1; CDR3aa: CASSEYGTSGDNEQFF
v_gene: TRBV9; j_gene: TRBJ2-1; CDR3aa: CASSGSETEINEQFF
v_gene: TRBV20-1; j_gene: TRBJ2-7; CDR3aa: CSARDGDSNYEQYF
v_gene: TRBV27; j_gene: TRBJ2-2; CDR3aa: CASSPFILDRGDTGELFF
v_gene: TRBV29-1; j_gene: TRBJ1-2; CDR3aa: CSAETGEEAYGYTF
v_gene: TRBV15; j_gene: TRBJ2-2; CDR3aa: CATSSPGKNTGELFF
v_gene: TRBV10-1; j_gene: TRBJ2-3; CDR3aa: CASSDRGDTLYF
v_gene: TRBV28; j_gene: TRBJ2-5; CDR3aa: CASSYRGVIETQYF
v_gene: TRBV6-6; j_gene: TRBJ2-1; CDR3aa: CASITGSSYNEQFF
v_gene: TRBV7-9; j_gene: TRBJ2-5; CDR3aa: CASTPSETQYF
v_gene: TRBV11-3; j_gene: TRBJ1-2; CDR3aa: CASSFNRGDGYTF
v_gene: TRBV13; j_gene: TRBJ1-2; CDR3aa: CASSLGVGTGDGYGYTF
v_gene: TRBV29-1; j_gene: TRBJ1-1; CDR3aa: CSATGDGTEAFF
v_gene: TRBV6-5; j_gene: TRBJ2-7; CDR3aa: CASSYGTGSDEQYF
v_gene: TRBV29-1; j_gene: TRBJ2-1; CDR3aa: CSVEEELAGRNEQFF
v_gene: TRBV10-3; j_gene: TRBJ2-7; CDR3aa: CAISEADGGEQYF
v_gene: TRBV6-1; j_gene: TRBJ2-1; CDR3aa: CASSESGWDEQFF
v_gene: TRBV28; j_gene: TRBJ2-1; CDR3aa: CASSLGSLGNEQFF
v_gene: TRBV14; j_gene: TRBJ2-1; CDR3aa: CASSQEAWDNIEQFF
v_gene: TRBV27; j_gene: TRBJ2-1; CDR3aa: CASSGFIYNEQFF
v_gene: TRBV20-1; j_gene: TRBJ2-1; CDR3aa: CSARRLAGGNEQFF
v_gene: TRBV12-3/TRBV12-4; j_gene: TRBJ1-1; CDR3aa: CASRDGTESTEAFF
v_gene: TRBV9; j_gene: TRBJ2-7; CDR3aa: CASSVGPGVPYEQYF
v_gene: TRBV12-3/TRBV12-4; j_gene: TRBJ2-1; CDR3aa: CASSLGLEQFF
v_gene: TRBV9; j_gene: TRBJ2-7; CDR3aa: CASSPSYSYEQYF
v_gene: TRBV27; j_gene: TRBJ1-2; CDR3aa: CASSLRGNYGYTF
v_gene: TRBV4-2; j_gene: TRBJ2-2; CDR3aa: CASSQSEEVGELFF
v_gene: TRBV29-1; j_gene: TRBJ1-2; CDR3aa: CSVEHLDGYTF
v_gene: TRBV4-3; j_gene: TRBJ1-1; CDR3aa: CASSQEGLRNTEAFF
v_gene: TRBV11-1; j_gene: TRBJ2-1; CDR3aa: CASSFRGNYNEQFF
v_gene: TRBV7-9; j_gene: TRBJ2-3; CDR3aa: CASSPTAGDPSTQYF
v_gene: TRBV27; j_gene: TRBJ2-1; CDR3aa: CASSLGSPYNEQFF
v_gene: TRBV29-1; j_gene: TRBJ1-1; CDR3aa: CSVLGQENTEAFF
v_gene: TRBV10-3; j_gene: TRBJ2-7; CDR3aa: CAISDGGTAYEQYF
v_gene: TRBV29-1; j_gene: TRBJ2-1; CDR3aa: CSVTPGGSYNEQFF
v_gene: TRBV4-1; j_gene: TRBJ1-2; CDR3aa: CASSQERQGNGYTF
v_gene: TRBV6-5; j_gene: TRBJ2-2; CDR3aa: CASSYSRGVSAGELFF
v_gene: TRBV6-4; j_gene: TRBJ1-2; CDR3aa: CASSYEGSYGYTF
v_gene: TRBV7-3; j_gene: TRBJ2-7; CDR3aa: CASSLTGTSYEQYF
v_gene: TRBV28; j_gene: TRBJ2-5; CDR3aa: CASTSGLAGGAETQYF
v_gene: TRBV29-1; j_gene: TRBJ1-2; CDR3aa: CSSRSEGIGYTF
v_gene: TRBV6-6; j_gene: TRBJ1-6; CDR3aa: CASSVLAQTGKDSPLHF
v_gene: TRBV2; j_gene: TRBJ1-6; CDR3aa: CASSEKLSPLHF
v_gene: TRBV20-1; j_gene: TRBJ2-1; CDR3aa: CSASFRDYNEQFF
v_gene: TRBV5-1; j_gene: TRBJ1-1; CDR3aa: CASSLERGTEAFF
v_gene: TRBV30; j_gene: TRBJ2-1; CDR3aa: CAWDPGQGFGQQFF
v_gene: TRBV7-2; j_gene: TRBJ2-7; CDR3aa: CASSSHPTGWEQYF
v_gene: TRBV5-1; j_gene: TRBJ1-1; CDR3aa: CASSLTGGWTEAFF
v_gene: TRBV4-1; j_gene: TRBJ2-2; CDR3aa: CASSQEGANTGELFF
v_gene: TRBV7-9; j_gene: TRBJ2-5; CDR3aa: CASSIAAATQYF
v_gene: TRBV3-1; j_gene: TRBJ2-7; CDR3aa: CAGSPGGPHSNYEQYF
v_gene: TRBV6-2/TRBV6-3; j_gene: TRBJ1-1; CDR3aa: CASSSFLDSYRTEAFF
v_gene: TRBV9; j_gene: TRBJ2-2; CDR3aa: CASSVEVAANTGELFF